The next 13 T cell receptor beta chains were all read from a single sample in a study of monozygotic twins with inflammatory bowel disease. TCRdb re-called the 5' RACE reads, yielding one record per CDR3 amino acid sequence without DNA. The sample holds 93,000 or so distinct CDR3 sequences. The sequencing sample was made of blood. All receptors derive from a human donor with ulcerative colitis or Crohn's disease, or a healthy co-twin of an affected twin (not recorded which).

The J gene is TRBJ1-1, the V gene TRBV18; TCRdb's D call, TRBD1, is unchecked because there is no DNA. CDR1 and CDR2 from the germline V gene are KGHSH and LQKENI. The CDR3 is 13 residues long. This CDR3 is CASSLLGDGEAFF.

The CDR3 spells CATSDPNVGRNTGELFF. This chain joins TRBV24-1 and TRBJ2-2. Germline values: CDR1 KGHDR, CDR2 SFDVKD. The CDR3 is 17 residues long.

The chain links TRBV20-1 to TRBJ2-3; TCRdb designates TRBD1, a call that cannot be tested without DNA. The CDR3 sequence is 15 residues long. The germline V gene has CDR1 DFQATT and CDR2 SNEGSKA (reference sequence). Here the CDR3 reads CSASTTGVGSDTQYF.

The chain couples TRBV12-3 or TRBV12-4 to TRBJ2-7; TCRdb indicates TRBD1, and absent DNA this call remains unverified. The CDR3 spans 14 residues. The CDR3 reads CASSFRVSVYEQYF.

V gene TRBV6-5 combines with J gene TRBJ2-5; TCRdb returns TRBD2, unconfirmable since there is no DNA. The CDR3 runs to 15 residues. Germline V lookup: CDR1 MNHEY, CDR2 SVGAGI. The CDR3: CASSYVGGGRETQYF.

V usage is TRBV27 and J usage is TRBJ2-6. Germline V gene data show CDR1 as MNHEY and CDR2 as SMNVEV (reference sequence). This CDR3 comprises 19 residues. CDR3 amino acids: CASKRGLDTHYSGANVLTF.

This CDR3 reads CSAATGFTEAFF. The chain couples TRBV29-1 to TRBJ1-1; TCRdb outputs TRBD1, but without DNA this stays unchecked. Germline V CDR1 and CDR2: SQVTM, ANQGSEA. This CDR3 has 12 residues.

The rearrangement joins TRBV19 to TRBJ2-7. The CDR3 consists of 15 residues. Germline values: CDR1 LNHDA, CDR2 SQIVND (reference sequence). CDR3 residues: CASSIAAEQSYEQYF.

The chain has TRBV28 and TRBJ1-2; the D gene TCRdb calls, TRBD1, cannot be checked with no DNA. The CDR3 length is 16 residues. Germline assignment: CDR1 MDHEN and CDR2 SYDVKM. The CDR3 sequence: CASSVLGMTANYGYTF.

The V call is TRBV27, the J call TRBJ1-4; the D gene TCRdb calls, TRBD1, cannot be checked with no DNA. The CDR3 totals 15 residues. The germline V gene has CDR1 MNHEY and CDR2 SMNVEV (reference sequence). CDR3 loop: CASSTRQTTNEKLFF.

This chain uses TRBV18 with TRBJ1-5; the TCRdb D gene call, TRBD1, has no DNA to confirm it. The CDR3 extends over 14 amino acids. Germline assignment: CDR1 KGHSH and CDR2 LQKENI. CDR3 region: CASSPYRENQPQHF.

The V gene is TRBV10-3, the J gene TRBJ2-3; without DNA, the TCRdb call of TRBD1 cannot be checked. The CDR3 is 13 amino acids. The germline V gene has CDR1 ENHRY and CDR2 SYGVKD. CDR3 loop: CAIRGAWTDTQYF.

The genes are TRBV12-3 or TRBV12-4 and TRBJ2-7; as DNA is missing, the TRBD1 call by TCRdb cannot be tested. CDR3 length: 14 amino acids. The CDR3 loop is CASSSGTGIYEQYF.